This is a list of T cell receptor beta chains from one sample in a study of long-term antiretroviral therapy in people with HIV. This table comes from immunoSEQ multiplex PCR, and its TCRdb copy is limited to in-frame clones, with some not included. The sample records 9,500 to 12,000 clones, around 80% being singletons. The material sequenced was unsorted PBMCs, taken 1.8 years after starting antiretroviral therapy. The receptor set was obtained from a man aged 40-55 years with HIV. The CDR3 runs from the conserved cysteine through the conserved F or W. Fields, in order: CDR3 length, clone size, J gene, V gene, D gene, CDR3 DNA, CDR3 protein. A D gene is named only where the DNA matches it firmly. Some rows have no size entry. The others give once, few or many, or a class for an expanded clone.

CDR3 length: 12
clone size: -
J gene: TRBJ2-7
V gene: TRBV11-2
D gene: -
CDR3 DNA: TGTGCCAGCAGCGGGGCCTCCTACGAGCAGTACTTC
CDR3 protein: CASSGASYEQYF

CDR3 length: 14
clone size: -
J gene: TRBJ1-5
V gene: TRBV30
D gene: -
CDR3 DNA: TGTGCCTGGAGTCAGGCGGAGGGCAATCAGCCCCAGCATTTT
CDR3 protein: CAWSQAEGNQPQHF

CDR3 length: 15
clone size: -
J gene: TRBJ2-5
V gene: TRBV30
D gene: TRBD1
CDR3 DNA: TGTGCCTGGAGTCCGGGACAGGGAACGATGGAGATCCAGTACTTC
CDR3 protein: CAWSPGQGTMEIQYF

CDR3 length: 13
clone size: -
J gene: TRBJ2-1
V gene: TRBV30
D gene: -
CDR3 DNA: TGTGCCGGAAACAGGGAAACCTACAATGAGCAGTTCTTC
CDR3 protein: CAGNRETYNEQFF

CDR3 length: 14
clone size: -
J gene: TRBJ2-7
V gene: TRBV13
D gene: -
CDR3 DNA: TGTGCCAGCAGCCCCCGCGCAGTTGCCTACGAGCAGTACTTC
CDR3 protein: CASSPRAVAYEQYF

CDR3 length: 14
clone size: -
J gene: TRBJ2-7
V gene: TRBV18
D gene: -
CDR3 DNA: TGTGCCAGCTCAGGGCGGACTCACGGGAGTGTGCAGTACTTC
CDR3 protein: CASSGRTHGSVQYF

CDR3 length: 12
clone size: few
J gene: TRBJ2-1
V gene: TRBV27
D gene: -
CDR3 DNA: TGTGCCAGCCGGTTGTCCTACAATGAGCAGTTCTTC
CDR3 protein: CASRLSYNEQFF

CDR3 length: 15
clone size: -
J gene: TRBJ2-4
V gene: TRBV27
D gene: -
CDR3 DNA: TGTGCCAGCAGCCTACAGGGATTAGCCAAAAACATTCAGTACTTC
CDR3 protein: CASSLQGLAKNIQYF

CDR3 length: 21
clone size: once
J gene: TRBJ1-5
V gene: TRBV21-1
D gene: -
CDR3 DNA: TGTGCCAGCAGCAAAGCGACCTACAGGCGCTACTTGTTCTATAGCAATCAGCCCCAGCATTTT
CDR3 protein: CASSKATYRRYLFYSNQPQHF

CDR3 length: 14
clone size: -
J gene: TRBJ2-7
V gene: TRBV18
D gene: -
CDR3 DNA: TGTGCCAGCTCACCGGGGGCGGGGATCTACGAGCAGTACTTC
CDR3 protein: CASSPGAGIYEQYF

CDR3 length: 17
clone size: -
J gene: TRBJ2-1
V gene: TRBV27
D gene: TRBD2
CDR3 DNA: TGTGCCAGCAGCCCCAGTTTGACTAGCGGATTACAATATGAGCAGTTCTTC
CDR3 protein: CASSPSLTSGLQYEQFF

CDR3 length: 15
clone size: -
J gene: TRBJ2-7
V gene: TRBV2
D gene: TRBD2
CDR3 DNA: TGTGCCAGCAGTGCGCTGACTAGCGTAGCCTACGAGCAGTACTTC
CDR3 protein: CASSALTSVAYEQYF

CDR3 length: 15
clone size: -
J gene: TRBJ2-2
V gene: TRBV28
D gene: TRBD2
CDR3 DNA: TGTGCCAGCAGTTTTTGGCGGGAGGACACCGGGGAGCTGTTTTTT
CDR3 protein: CASSFWREDTGELFF

CDR3 length: 13
clone size: -
J gene: TRBJ2-1
V gene: TRBV28
D gene: -
CDR3 DNA: TGTGCCAGCTCCGGGGCAGGAAGGGATGAGCAGTTCTTC
CDR3 protein: CASSGAGRDEQFF

CDR3 length: 16
clone size: medium-sized
J gene: TRBJ2-5
V gene: TRBV7-7
D gene: TRBD2
CDR3 DNA: TGTGCTAGCAGCTTAAGGCCTAGCGGGCATGGGGGGACCCAGTACTTC
CDR3 protein: CASSLRPSGHGGTQYF

CDR3 length: 13
clone size: few
J gene: TRBJ2-7
V gene: TRBV29-1
D gene: -
CDR3 DNA: TGCAGCGTTGAAGGAGGGAAGGGCTACGAGCAGTACTTC
CDR3 protein: CSVEGGKGYEQYF

CDR3 length: 13
clone size: -
J gene: TRBJ2-3
V gene: TRBV19
D gene: -
CDR3 DNA: TGTGCCATAGGGACGGGAAGGGCAGATACGCAGTATTTT
CDR3 protein: CAIGTGRADTQYF

CDR3 length: 15
clone size: -
J gene: TRBJ2-7
V gene: TRBV5-4
D gene: -
CDR3 DNA: TGTGCCAGCAGCCGGGACTCGCAAATTAACTACGAGCAGTACTTC
CDR3 protein: CASSRDSQINYEQYF

CDR3 length: 16
clone size: -
J gene: TRBJ2-3
V gene: TRBV5-4
D gene: -
CDR3 DNA: TGTGCCAGCAGCTTGGAGACAACCCTGCGGACAGATACGCAGTATTTT
CDR3 protein: CASSLETTLRTDTQYF

CDR3 length: 15
clone size: -
J gene: TRBJ2-5
V gene: TRBV9
D gene: TRBD2
CDR3 DNA: TGTGCCAGCAGCGTTGGAGGGAGGGAGCAAGAGACCCAGTACTTC
CDR3 protein: CASSVGGREQETQYF

CDR3 length: 14
clone size: -
J gene: TRBJ2-7
V gene: TRBV19
D gene: TRBD1
CDR3 DNA: TGTGCCAGTAGTTCCGGGACAGGGTACTACGAGCAGTACTTC
CDR3 protein: CASSSGTGYYEQYF

CDR3 length: 14
clone size: -
J gene: TRBJ1-5
V gene: TRBV19
D gene: -
CDR3 DNA: TGTGCCAGTAGTCCGGCTACGGGGGGTCAGCCCCAGCATTTT
CDR3 protein: CASSPATGGQPQHF

CDR3 length: 13
clone size: -
J gene: TRBJ1-5
V gene: TRBV18
D gene: -
CDR3 DNA: TGTGCCAGCTCACCCGGCACCGGTCAGCCCCAGCATTTT
CDR3 protein: CASSPGTGQPQHF

CDR3 length: 15
clone size: -
J gene: TRBJ2-2
V gene: TRBV5-1
D gene: -
CDR3 DNA: TGCGCCAGCACACTACTAGAAGCGTCAACCGGGGAGCTGTTTTTT
CDR3 protein: CASTLLEASTGELFF

CDR3 length: 14
clone size: -
J gene: TRBJ2-7
V gene: TRBV10-3
D gene: -
CDR3 DNA: TGTGCCATCAGTGAGTTGGTGGCAGCCTACGAGCAGTACTTC
CDR3 protein: CAISELVAAYEQYF

CDR3 length: 13
clone size: -
J gene: TRBJ1-3
V gene: TRBV4-2
D gene: -
CDR3 DNA: TGTGCCAGCAGGGGGGGCTCTGGAAACACCATATATTTT
CDR3 protein: CASRGGSGNTIYF

CDR3 length: 15
clone size: -
J gene: TRBJ2-3
V gene: TRBV7-2
D gene: -
CDR3 DNA: TGTGCCAGCAGCTTAGAAGGAACCCTCACAGATACGCAGTATTTT
CDR3 protein: CASSLEGTLTDTQYF

CDR3 length: 17
clone size: -
J gene: TRBJ2-3
V gene: TRBV10-3
D gene: -
CDR3 DNA: TGTGCCATCAGTGGATGGGTGGGAGGATCTAGCACAGATACGCAGTATTTT
CDR3 protein: CAISGWVGGSSTDTQYF

CDR3 length: 14
clone size: once
J gene: TRBJ2-7
V gene: TRBV6-5
D gene: TRBD2
CDR3 DNA: TGTGCCAGCAGTCGGACTAGCGGGACGAGCGAGCAGTACTTC
CDR3 protein: CASSRTSGTSEQYF

CDR3 length: 15
clone size: few
J gene: TRBJ2-7
V gene: TRBV28
D gene: -
CDR3 DNA: TGTGCCAGCAGTCCTTCATGGGGGCTTGGGGACGAGCAGTACTTC
CDR3 protein: CASSPSWGLGDEQYF

CDR3 length: 14
clone size: few
J gene: TRBJ1-1
V gene: TRBV19
D gene: -
CDR3 DNA: TGTGCCAGTAGTGTCGGGACGGGGAACACTGAAGCTTTCTTT
CDR3 protein: CASSVGTGNTEAFF

CDR3 length: 13
clone size: -
J gene: TRBJ1-5
V gene: TRBV7-3
D gene: -
CDR3 DNA: TGTGCCAGCAGCTTAAGGCACAATCAGCCCCAGCATTTT
CDR3 protein: CASSLRHNQPQHF

CDR3 length: 17
clone size: once
J gene: TRBJ2-7
V gene: TRBV18
D gene: -
CDR3 DNA: TGTGCCAGCTCCCAAATTCCCCTTCCGGGACGGTCCTACGAGCAGTACTTC
CDR3 protein: CASSQIPLPGRSYEQYF

CDR3 length: 15
clone size: -
J gene: TRBJ2-3
V gene: TRBV5-4
D gene: TRBD1
CDR3 DNA: TGTGCCAGCAGCCCCGGGACAGGGAGCACAGATACGCAGTATTTT
CDR3 protein: CASSPGTGSTDTQYF

CDR3 length: 13
clone size: -
J gene: TRBJ2-7
V gene: TRBV7-2
D gene: -
CDR3 DNA: TGTGCCAGCAGCTTAAACAGGGCCCACGAGCAGTACTTC
CDR3 protein: CASSLNRAHEQYF